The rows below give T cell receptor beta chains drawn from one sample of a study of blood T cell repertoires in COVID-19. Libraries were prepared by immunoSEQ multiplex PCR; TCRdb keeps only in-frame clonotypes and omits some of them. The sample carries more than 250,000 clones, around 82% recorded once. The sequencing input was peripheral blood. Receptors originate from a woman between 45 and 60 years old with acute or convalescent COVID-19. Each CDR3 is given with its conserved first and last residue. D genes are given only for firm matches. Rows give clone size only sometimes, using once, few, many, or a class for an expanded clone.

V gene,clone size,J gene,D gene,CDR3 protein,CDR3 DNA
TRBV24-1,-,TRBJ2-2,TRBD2,CATSDFGREGPPGELFF,TGTGCCACCAGTGATTTCGGGCGGGAGGGCCCCCCCGGGGAGCTGTTTTTT
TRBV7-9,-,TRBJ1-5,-,CASSLGSSGQPQHF,TGTGCCAGCAGCTTAGGTAGCTCCGGTCAGCCCCAGCATTTT
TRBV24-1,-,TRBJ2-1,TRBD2,CATSDNSGGINNEQFF,TGTGCCACCAGTGATAATAGCGGGGGGATAAACAATGAGCAGTTCTTC
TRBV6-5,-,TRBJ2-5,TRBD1,CASSYSTGVNQETQYF,TGTGCCAGCAGTTACTCGACAGGGGTCAACCAAGAGACCCAGTACTTC
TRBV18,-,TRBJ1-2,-,CASSPIPDSYGYTF,TGTGCCAGCTCACCAATCCCTGACTCCTATGGCTACACCTTC
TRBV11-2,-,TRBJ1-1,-,CASSRSYSNRYTEAFF,TGTGCCAGCAGCCGATCGTATAGTAACAGGTACACTGAAGCTTTCTTT
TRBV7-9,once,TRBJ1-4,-,CASSLPTATNEKLFF,TGTGCCAGCAGCTTGCCGACAGCAACTAATGAAAAACTGTTTTTT
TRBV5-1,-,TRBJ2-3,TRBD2,CASSPPGLAGGNTQYF,TGCGCCAGCAGCCCACCGGGACTAGCGGGAGGGAATACGCAGTATTTT
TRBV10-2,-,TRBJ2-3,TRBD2,CASVGTSGALGADTQYF,TGCGCCAGCGTAGGGACTAGCGGAGCCTTAGGGGCAGATACGCAGTATTTT
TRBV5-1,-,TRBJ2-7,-,CASSLVPTVSYEQYF,TGCGCCAGCAGCTTGGTACCAACAGTCTCCTACGAGCAGTACTTC
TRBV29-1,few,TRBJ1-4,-,CSVAPRTNEKLFF,TGCAGCGTTGCCCCCAGGACTAATGAAAAACTGTTTTTT
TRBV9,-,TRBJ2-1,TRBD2,CASSVGGGRAVYNEQFF,TGTGCCAGCAGCGTAGGGGGCGGGAGGGCCGTCTACAATGAGCAGTTCTTC
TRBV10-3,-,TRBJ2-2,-,CAISTGNTGELFF,TGTGCCATCAGCACAGGGAACACCGGGGAGCTGTTTTTT
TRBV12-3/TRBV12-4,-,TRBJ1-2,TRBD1,CASSPGQGDGYTF,TGTGCCAGCAGTCCTGGACAGGGAGACGGCTACACCTTC
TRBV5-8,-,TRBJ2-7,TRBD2,CASSRTSGRGSSYEQYF,TGTGCCAGCAGCCGGACTAGCGGGAGAGGTAGTTCCTACGAGCAGTACTTC
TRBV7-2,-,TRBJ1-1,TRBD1,CASSLVRDREAFF,TGTGCCAGCAGCTTAGTAAGGGACAGAGAAGCTTTCTTT
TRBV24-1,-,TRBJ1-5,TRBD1,CATSDPGQGGDQPQHF,TGTGCCACCAGTGACCCCGGACAGGGCGGTGATCAGCCCCAGCATTTT
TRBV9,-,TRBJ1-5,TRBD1,CASSAGGQGGGQPQHF,TGTGCCAGCAGCGCGGGGGGACAGGGGGGGGGTCAGCCCCAGCATTTT
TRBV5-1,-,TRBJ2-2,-,CASGPGSTGTGELFF,TGCGCCAGCGGCCCGGGGAGCACGGGGACCGGGGAGCTGTTTTTT
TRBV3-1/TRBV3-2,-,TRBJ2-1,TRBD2,CASSLIAGGPAEQFF,TGTGCCAGCAGCTTAATAGCGGGGGGGCCGGCTGAGCAGTTCTTC